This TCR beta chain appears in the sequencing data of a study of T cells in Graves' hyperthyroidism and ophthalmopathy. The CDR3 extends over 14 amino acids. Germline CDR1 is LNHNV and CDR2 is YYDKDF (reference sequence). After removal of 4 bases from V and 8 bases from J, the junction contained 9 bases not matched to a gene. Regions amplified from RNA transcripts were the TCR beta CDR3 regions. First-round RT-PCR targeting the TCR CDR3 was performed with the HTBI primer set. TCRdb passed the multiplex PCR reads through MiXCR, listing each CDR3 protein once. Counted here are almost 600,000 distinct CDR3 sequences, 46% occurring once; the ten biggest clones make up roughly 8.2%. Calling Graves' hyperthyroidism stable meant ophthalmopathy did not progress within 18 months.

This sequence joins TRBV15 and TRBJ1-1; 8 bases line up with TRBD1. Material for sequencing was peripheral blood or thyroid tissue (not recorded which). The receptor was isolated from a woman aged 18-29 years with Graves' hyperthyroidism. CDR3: CATSNGGQGGEAFF. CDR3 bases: TGTGCCACCAGCAACGGCGGACAGGGCGGAGAAGCTTTCTTT.